The source of this T cell receptor beta chain is a study of blood T cells in healthy people across ages. The study's findings and limits: Long-lived donors had more naive CD4+ cells and higher diversity than aged donors.

Germline V gives CDR1 LNHDA, CDR2 SQIVND (reference sequence). The V end was cut by 7 bases, the J end by 13 bases, with 26 bases between. This CDR3 spans 15 amino acids. Points on this clonotype: Its antigen is not identified.

Together with a sample-barcoded 5' primer, a J-beta primer mix was included in a second PCR lasting about 7 to 12 cycles. In TCRdb, the 5' RACE reads were re-called with MiXCR into one record per CDR3 protein. The top ten hold about 32% of the sample, which has 720,000 or so distinct CDR3 sequences, around two fifths seen once. This clonotype was sampled from a man of 80 years or more in good health. The chain links TRBV19 to TRBJ2-1, with a tentative D call TRBD1 (7 bases). The sequencing sample was made of blood. The CDR3 nucleotides are TGTGCCAGTACCTCGGGTGACAGGGAGGCGGAGACCCAGTTCTTC. Protein product: CASTSGDREAETQFF. The whole variable domain, filled in from reference TRBV19 and TRBJ2-1, reads DGGITQSPKYLFRKEGQNVTLSCEQNLNHDAMYWYRQDPGQGLRLIYYSQIVNDFQKGDIAEGYSVSREKKESFPLTVTSAQKNPTAFYLCASTSGDREAETQFFGPGTRLTVL.